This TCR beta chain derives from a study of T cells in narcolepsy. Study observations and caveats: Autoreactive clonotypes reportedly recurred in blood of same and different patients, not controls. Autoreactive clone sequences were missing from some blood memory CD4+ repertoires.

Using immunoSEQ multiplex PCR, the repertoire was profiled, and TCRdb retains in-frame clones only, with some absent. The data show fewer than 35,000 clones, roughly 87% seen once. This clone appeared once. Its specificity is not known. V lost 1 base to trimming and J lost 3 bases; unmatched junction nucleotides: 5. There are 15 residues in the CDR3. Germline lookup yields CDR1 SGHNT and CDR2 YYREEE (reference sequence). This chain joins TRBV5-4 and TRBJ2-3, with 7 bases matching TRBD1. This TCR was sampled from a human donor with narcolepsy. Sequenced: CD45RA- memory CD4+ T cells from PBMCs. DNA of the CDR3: TGTGCCAGCAGCTTGAGGACAGGAGAAACAGATACGCAGTATTTT. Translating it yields CASSLRTGETDTQYF.